The next 27 T cell receptor beta chains were all read from a single sample in a study of T cell responses to AZD1222 COVID-19 vaccine. TCRdb's copy holds only in-frame clones and misses some; the assay was immunoSEQ multiplex PCR. This sample yields 91,000 or so clones, of which 92% are seen a single time; less than 4% belongs to the top ten. This sample comprised peripheral blood, obtained 28 days after the second AZD1222 dose. The origin of the receptors is an adult who received the AZD1222 COVID-19 vaccine.

The CDR3 region is CASSFSGGGDYGYTF. DNA of the CDR3: TGTGCCAGCAGTTTTTCGGGAGGGGGGGACTATGGCTACACCTTC. The V gene is TRBV28, the J gene TRBJ1-2, with D possibly TRBD1 on 6 matching bases. The CDR3 length is 15 residues. V lost 3 bases, J lost 3 bases, and 14 bases lay in between. CDR1 is MDHEN and CDR2 is SYDVKM in the germline V gene.

This clone was seen only once. The chain couples TRBV10-2 to TRBJ2-2, with a weak D call TRBD2 (6 bases). Trimming stripped 0 bases from V and 4 bases from J, with 12 bases between. The V gene's germline CDR1 is WSHSY and CDR2 SAAADI. The CDR3 runs 16 residues. This CDR3 is CASSESGGLGTGELFF. In nucleotides, the CDR3 is TGCGCCAGCAGTGAGTCCGGGGGACTGGGCACCGGGGAGCTGTTTTTT.

V gene TRBV7-2 combines with J gene TRBJ1-4; 11 bases are shared with TRBD1. Losses at the gene ends were 4 bases for V and 8 bases for J; bases not matched to a gene: 9. Germline CDR1 reads SGHTA; CDR2 reads FQGNSA. The CDR3 contains 16 residues. CDR3 in amino acids: CASSWGTGGLREKLFF. For the CDR3, the DNA is TGTGCCAGCAGCTGGGGGACAGGGGGGCTTCGCGAAAAACTGTTTTTT.

J is TRBJ1-6 and V is TRBV6-6; no reliable D call. Germline lookup yields CDR1 MNHNY and CDR2 SVGAGI (reference sequence). Trimming took off 5 bases at V and 7 bases at J, with 24 bases between the two ends. The CDR3 totals 18 residues. DNA of the CDR3: TGTGCCAGCAGTCCTAAGACCATCTGGACCGAGTACAATTCACCCCTCCACTTT. It encodes CASSPKTIWTEYNSPLHF.

CDR3 region: CASSIFGAGEKLFF. In nucleotides, the CDR3 is TGTGCCAGTAGTATTTTTGGGGCTGGTGAAAAACTGTTTTTT. The chain is built from TRBV19 and TRBJ1-4; weak D call: TRBD1 (5 bases). Germline CDR1 is LNHDA and CDR2 is SQIVND (reference sequence). V lost 3 bases and J lost 7, with 12 bases in between. CDR3 size: 14 residues.

The chain carries TRBV2 and TRBJ1-6; TRBD1 matches at 9 bases. V was pared by 8 bases and J by 7 bases, with 9 bases of the junction left unmatched. This CDR3 region has 15 residues. CDR1 and CDR2 from the germline V gene are SNHLY and FYNNEI. Written as DNA, the CDR3 is TGTGCCAGCGCTCAGGACAGGGGCGGAAATTCACCCCTCCACTTT. This sequence encodes CASAQDRGGNSPLHF.

This clone was detected only once. Written as DNA, the CDR3 is TGTGCCAGCACCGGGGGGAACACTGAAGCTTTCTTT. This sequence encodes CASTGGNTEAFF. The chain is built from TRBV7-9 and TRBJ1-1; tentative D call: TRBD1 (5 bases). Germline CDR1 SEHNR, CDR2 FQNEAQ (reference sequence). The CDR3 has 12 amino acids. Trimming cost V 7 bases and J 1 base, with 7 bases left between them.

In DNA, the CDR3 is TGTGCCAGCAGCTTAGAAGATAACACTGAAGCTTTCTTT. Translation: CASSLEDNTEAFF. The rearrangement uses TRBV5-4 and TRBJ1-1; D not resolved. Germline V gives CDR1 SGHNT, CDR2 YYREEE (reference sequence). The CDR3 runs to 13 residues. The V end lost 2 bases, the J end lost 2 bases, and 7 bases lay between the germline ends.

The chain carries TRBV5-1 and TRBJ1-1; 7 nucleotides align to TRBD1. Germline CDR1 SGHRS, CDR2 YFSETQ. CDR3 length: 15 residues. V shed 5 bases, J shed 1 base, and the junction held 8 bases outside the gene matches. CDR3 amino acids: CASRLQDRTNTEAFF. Written as DNA, the CDR3 is TGCGCCAGCAGACTTCAGGACAGGACGAACACTGAAGCTTTCTTT. Full variable domain (missing parts from reference TRBV5-1 and TRBJ1-1): KAGVTQTPRYLIKTRGQQVTLSCSPISGHRSVSWYQQTPGQGLQFLFEYFSETQRNKGNFPGRFSGRQFSNSRSEMNVSTLELGDSALYLCASRLQDRTNTEAFFGQGTRLTVV.

The V and J genes are TRBV19 and TRBJ1-5; D unclear. Germline V CDR1 and CDR2: LNHDA, SQIVND (reference sequence). This CDR3 has 14 amino acids. Trimming took off 2 bases at V and 3 bases at J, with 8 bases between the two ends. The CDR3 nucleotides are TGTGCCAGTAGTATATCTCGGACCAATCAGCCCCAGCATTTT. This encodes CASSISRTNQPQHF.

The chain has TRBV7-2 and TRBJ1-2; TRBD1 agrees at 7 bases. CDR3 length equals 12 residues. J lost 6 bases, V lost 5 bases, and 3 bases had no gene match. Looked up from germline, CDR1 is SGHTA and CDR2 is FQGNSA. The CDR3 nucleotides read TGTGCCAGCAGCCTCACAGGGGATGGCTACACCTTC. Amino acid sequence: CASSLTGDGYTF.

The chain has TRBV7-3 and TRBJ2-1, with 11 bases fitting TRBD2. J was trimmed by 7 bases and V by 5 bases; bases with no gene match: 7. Germline CDR1 reads SGHTA; CDR2 reads FQGTGA. The CDR3 runs 15 residues. The CDR3 region has the DNA TGTGCCAGCAGCGACGGACTAGCGGGTGGGAATGAGCAGTTCTTC. This translates into CASSDGLAGGNEQFF.

The rearrangement links TRBV5-5 to TRBJ2-3; D gene uncertain. Trimming stripped 2 bases from V and 3 bases from J, with 10 bases between. Germline lookup yields CDR1 SGHKS and CDR2 YYEKEE (reference sequence). The CDR3 is 14 amino acids. CDR3 nucleotides: TGTGCCAGCAGCTTACACTCCCCGACAGATACGCAGTATTTT. This encodes CASSLHSPTDTQYF.

This clone showed up just once. The chain joins TRBV7-2 to TRBJ2-2; D perhaps matches TRBD1 (6 bases). The ends were cut back, 1 base at V and 6 bases at J, with 12 bases in the middle. CDR3 length: 15 residues. Germline-derived CDR1 and CDR2 are SGHTA and FQGNSA. The CDR3 protein is CASSLGTGRAGELFF. DNA of the CDR3: TGTGCCAGCAGCTTAGGAACAGGGCGGGCCGGGGAGCTGTTTTTT.

This rearrangement joins TRBV27 to TRBJ2-1; D is unclear. V was pared by 2 bases and J by 10 bases, with 15 bases between. The CDR3 is 14 amino acids. Germline values: CDR1 MNHEY, CDR2 SMNVEV (reference sequence). This CDR3 reads CASSLGPSLGEQFF. Written as DNA, the CDR3 is TGTGCCAGCAGTTTAGGCCCGTCTTTGGGGGAGCAGTTCTTC.

The chain is built from TRBV9 and TRBJ2-3; D ambiguous. The germline V gene encodes CDR1 SGDLS and CDR2 YYNGEE. V was clipped by 1 base and J by 1 base, with 7 bases between them. The CDR3 contains 14 residues. CDR3 in DNA: TGTGCCAGCAGCGTACCTACAGGCACAGATACGCAGTATTTT. Amino acids: CASSVPTGTDTQYF.

V usage is TRBV10-3 and J usage is TRBJ1-6; weak D call: TRBD1 (6 bases). V was pared by 6 bases and J by 9 bases, with 15 bases between. The CDR3 spans 14 residues. Germline-derived CDR1 and CDR2 are ENHRY and SYGVKD. As DNA, the CDR3 is TGTGCCATCAGCAACCAGGGGTCTGGTTCACCCCTCCACTTT. Translation gives CAISNQGSGSPLHF.

The V gene is TRBV6-6, the J gene TRBJ2-7, with D possibly being TRBD1 or TRBD2 (6 bases each). The CDR3 runs to 15 residues. V lost 0 bases, J lost 5 bases, and 14 bases lay in between. Germline CDR1 MNHNY, CDR2 SVGAGI (reference sequence). In nucleotides, the CDR3 is TGTGCCAGCAGTTACTCGACAGGTCGGGGGAACGAGCAGTACTTC. Amino acid sequence: CASSYSTGRGNEQYF.

This clone was detected only once. The chain couples TRBV4-3 to TRBJ2-3; no clear D. The CDR3 runs 14 residues. Germline assignment: CDR1 LGHNA and CDR2 YSLEER. Trimming removed 1 base at V and 2 bases at J, with 7 bases between. CDR3 DNA: TGCGCCAGCAGCCAAGGGCGTCCCACAGATACGCAGTATTTT. Its protein product is CASSQGRPTDTQYF.

The rearrangement links TRBV10-3 to TRBJ2-5; D tentatively reads TRBD1 or TRBD2 (5 bases each). This CDR3 region has 13 residues. Germline values: CDR1 ENHRY, CDR2 SYGVKD. The germline V and J ends were trimmed by 4 bases and 5 bases, with 11 bases remaining between them. The CDR3 is CAISGQGGETQYF. The CDR3 bases are TGTGCCATCAGTGGGCAGGGCGGGGAGACCCAGTACTTC.

CDR3 loop: CASSQDRHQPQHF. CDR3 DNA: TGTGCCAGCAGCCAAGATAGGCATCAGCCCCAGCATTTT. The chain uses TRBV3-1 (or the pseudogene TRBV3-2) and TRBJ1-5, with D unresolved. CDR3 size: 13 residues. Germline CDR1 reads LGHDT; CDR2 reads YNNKEL (reference sequence). With 0 bases removed from V and 5 bases from J, the gap between germline ends came to 5 bases.

This rearrangement joins TRBV5-4 to TRBJ2-3; D ambiguous. CDR1 is SGHNT and CDR2 is YYREEE in the germline V gene (reference sequence). Between the trimmed V and J ends, which lost 3 bases and 3 bases, there was a span of 17 bases. This CDR3 contains 16 residues. This CDR3 reads CASSYLPTSRTDTQYF. The CDR3 DNA is TGTGCCAGCAGCTATCTTCCAACATCGAGGACAGATACGCAGTATTTT.

The chain recombines TRBV18 with TRBJ1-3; unclear D gene. Per germline, CDR1 KGHSH and CDR2 LQKENI. The CDR3 is 15 residues long. The V end was cut by 3 bases, the J end by 4 bases, with 13 bases between. The CDR3 is CASSPSRRGGNTIYF. The CDR3 bases are TGTGCCAGCTCACCGTCCAGGCGCGGGGGAAACACCATATATTTT.

J is TRBJ1-2 and V is TRBV13; D might be TRBD1 (5 bases). Between the trimmed V and J ends, which lost 2 bases and 2 bases, there was a span of 12 bases. The CDR3 contains 15 residues. CDR1 and CDR2 from the germline V gene are PRHDT and FYEKMQ (reference sequence). DNA for the CDR3: TGTGCCAGCAGCTTAAAGGGGAGGTGGAACTATGGCTACACCTTC. This codes for CASSLKGRWNYGYTF.

This clone was detected once. This CDR3 is also generated by other DNA sequences in the sample. The V gene is TRBV19, the J gene TRBJ1-5, with 8 positions matching TRBD1. V lost 5 bases to trimming and J lost 1 base; unmatched junction nucleotides: 4. Germline V gene lookup returns CDR1 LNHDA and CDR2 SQIVND (reference sequence). The length of the CDR3 is 15 residues. Here the CDR3 reads CASSSRDRSNQPQHF. In nucleotides, the CDR3 is TGTGCCAGTAGTTCCCGGGACAGGAGCAATCAGCCCCAGCATTTT.

The genes are TRBV30 and TRBJ1-1; D not resolved. Germline values: CDR1 GTSNPN, CDR2 SVGIG (reference sequence). V was trimmed by 0 bases and J by 3 bases, leaving 20 bases between them. The CDR3 runs to 17 residues. Written as DNA, the CDR3 is TGTGCCTGGAGTGTAACGCGGACCCTCCCCGGGCACACTGAAGCTTTCTTT. Translating gives CAWSVTRTLPGHTEAFF.

In nucleotides, the CDR3 is TGTGCCAGCACCGTGACAGGGGACCTATACGAGCAGTACTTC. It encodes CASTVTGDLYEQYF. J is TRBJ2-7 and V is TRBV11-1; TRBD1 matches at 8 bases. Trimming cost V 7 bases and J 4 bases; bases outside gene matches: 9. Germline loops: CDR1 SGHAT, CDR2 FQDESV (reference sequence). The CDR3 runs 14 residues.